This T cell receptor beta chain was found in a study of blood T cell repertoires in COVID-19. Looked up from germline, CDR1 is LNHDA and CDR2 is SQIVND (reference sequence). V lost 5 bases and J lost 9, with 16 bases in between. The CDR3 runs to 13 residues. Those enrolled, adults aged roughly 18 to 89 years, came from 20 to 25 US areas. Cohorts were assigned according to the clinical history that participants reported. Original processing methods: Amplified reference gene primers provided the basis for estimating nucleated cell counts. Generated by immunoSEQ multiplex PCR, the TCRdb table keeps only in-frame clones and is missing some. V and J calls and clone size come straight from that table; D and trimming were deduced from the DNA. Altogether 200,000 to 250,000 clones are present, 85% to 90% being singletons, with the ten largest covering 14% to 15%.

Input material: PBMCs or T cells enriched from blood (not recorded which). The clonotype originates from a woman aged 45 to 65 with acute COVID-19. The rearrangement uses TRBV19 and TRBJ2-5; TRBD1 is a possible D gene (5 bases). The CDR3 DNA is TGTGCCAGTAGTGAACAGGCCCTCAGCCCCCAGTACTTC. This translates into CASSEQALSPQYF.